Sequencing of this T cell receptor beta chain was carried out in a study of cytomegalovirus exposure and HLA in healthy donors. Study-wide points: Judged likely to be a sequencing artifact was a cluster of highly shared sequence variants. As a later analysis revealed, the rate of TCR association differed by HLA locus, with DRB1 most and HLA-C fewest. Specificity for CMV antigens was confirmed in vitro for a few of the CMV-associated chains.

The PCR was carried out with 60 Vbeta primers and 13 Jbeta primers. Sequencing was performed with immunoSEQ multiplex PCR; in TCRdb, only in-frame clones are kept and a portion is missing. The data contain under 150,000 clones, about 80% of them seen just once; the ten biggest clones take up under 3%. Details on this clone: The antigen is unknown.

CDR1 MNHEY and CDR2 SMNVEV come from the germline V gene (reference sequence). There are 14 residues in the CDR3. V dropped 6 bases and J dropped 2; count of bases not matched to a gene: 5. Donors in the study were healthy people who gave bone marrow. The sequenced sample was PBMCs. This receptor was taken from a man between 25 and 39 years old in good health and CMV-seronegative. The V and J genes are TRBV27 and TRBJ2-7; 9 bases align to TRBD2. CDR3 nucleotides: TGTGCCAGCAGCCTCATAGCGGGAGCCTACGAGCAGTACTTC. This gives the protein CASSLIAGAYEQYF.